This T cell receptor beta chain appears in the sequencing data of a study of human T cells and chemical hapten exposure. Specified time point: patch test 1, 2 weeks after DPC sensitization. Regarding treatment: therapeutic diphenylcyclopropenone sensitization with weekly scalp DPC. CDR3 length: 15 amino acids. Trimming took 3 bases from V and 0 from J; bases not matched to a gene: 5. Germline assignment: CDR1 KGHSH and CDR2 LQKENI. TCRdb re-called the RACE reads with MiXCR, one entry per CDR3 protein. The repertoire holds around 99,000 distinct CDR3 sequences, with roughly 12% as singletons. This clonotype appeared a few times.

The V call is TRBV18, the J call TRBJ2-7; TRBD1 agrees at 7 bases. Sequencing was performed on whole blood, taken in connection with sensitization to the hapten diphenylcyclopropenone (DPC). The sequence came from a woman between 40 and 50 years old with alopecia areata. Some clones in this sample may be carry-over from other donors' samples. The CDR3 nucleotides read TGTGCCAGCTCACCTTCCGGGACAGACTCCTACGAGCAGTACTTC. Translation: CASSPSGTDSYEQYF.